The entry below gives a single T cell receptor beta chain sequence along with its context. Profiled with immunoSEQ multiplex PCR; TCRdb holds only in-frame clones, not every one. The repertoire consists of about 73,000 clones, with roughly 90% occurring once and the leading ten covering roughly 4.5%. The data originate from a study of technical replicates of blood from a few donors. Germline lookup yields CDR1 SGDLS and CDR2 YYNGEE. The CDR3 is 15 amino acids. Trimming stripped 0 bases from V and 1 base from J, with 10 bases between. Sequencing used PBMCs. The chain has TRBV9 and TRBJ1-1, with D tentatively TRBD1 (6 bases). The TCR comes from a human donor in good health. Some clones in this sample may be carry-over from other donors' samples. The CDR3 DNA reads TGTGCCAGCAGCGTAGTAGGGGGAAAGAACACTGAAGCTTTCTTT. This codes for CASSVVGGKNTEAFF.